The source of this T cell receptor beta chain is a study of T cell responses to AZD1222 COVID-19 vaccine. Findings and caveats of the study: The study sampled repertoires only after the peak T cell response. Baseline seropositivity characterized only a handful of AZD1222 recipients. Among the donors, most were white British and more were female, and clonal diversity was possibly underestimated.

Repertoires were generated with immunoSEQ multiplex PCR, while TCRdb's copy carries only in-frame clones and drops some. The sample carries some 110,000 clones, 70% to 90% recorded once. This clone was recorded only once. Antigen specificity is unknown. This receptor was obtained from an adult who received the AZD1222 COVID-19 vaccine. The starting material was peripheral blood, obtained 28 days after the second AZD1222 dose.

CDR3 in DNA: TGTGCCACCAGTGATTTGAATTTAGGGAACACCGGGGAGCTGTTTTTT. It yields the protein CATSDLNLGNTGELFF. The chain recombines TRBV24-1 with TRBJ2-2, with D hard to call. The CDR3 has 16 amino acids. Deletions cut 0 bases from V and 1 base from J, with 8 bases between. The germline gives CDR1 KGHDR, CDR2 SFDVKD.